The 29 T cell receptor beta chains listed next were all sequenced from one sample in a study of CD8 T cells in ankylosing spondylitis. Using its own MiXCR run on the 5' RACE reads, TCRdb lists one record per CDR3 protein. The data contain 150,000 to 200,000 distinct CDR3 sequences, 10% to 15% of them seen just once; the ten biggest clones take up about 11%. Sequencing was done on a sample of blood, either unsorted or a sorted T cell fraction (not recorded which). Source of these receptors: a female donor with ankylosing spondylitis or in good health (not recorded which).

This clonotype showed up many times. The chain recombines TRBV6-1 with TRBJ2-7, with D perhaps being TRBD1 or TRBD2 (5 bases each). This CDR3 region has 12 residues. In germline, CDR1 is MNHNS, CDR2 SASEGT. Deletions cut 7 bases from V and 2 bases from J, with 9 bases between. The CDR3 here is CASKPGPYEQYF. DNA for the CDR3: TGTGCCAGCAAACCGGGGCCCTACGAGCAGTACTTC.

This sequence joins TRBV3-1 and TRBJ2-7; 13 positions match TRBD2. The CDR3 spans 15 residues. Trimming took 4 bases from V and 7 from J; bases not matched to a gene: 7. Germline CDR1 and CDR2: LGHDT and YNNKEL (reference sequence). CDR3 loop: CASSLGTSGIREQYF. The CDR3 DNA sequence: TGTGCCAGCAGCCTTGGGACTAGCGGGATTCGGGAGCAGTACTTC.

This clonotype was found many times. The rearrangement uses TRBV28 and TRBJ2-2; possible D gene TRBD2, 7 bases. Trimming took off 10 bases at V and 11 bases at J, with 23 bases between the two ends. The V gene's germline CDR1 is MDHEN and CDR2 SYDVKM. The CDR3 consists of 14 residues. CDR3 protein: CATIPFLGGGELFF. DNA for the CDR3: TGTGCCACCATACCATTCTTGGGAGGGGGAGAGCTGTTTTTT.

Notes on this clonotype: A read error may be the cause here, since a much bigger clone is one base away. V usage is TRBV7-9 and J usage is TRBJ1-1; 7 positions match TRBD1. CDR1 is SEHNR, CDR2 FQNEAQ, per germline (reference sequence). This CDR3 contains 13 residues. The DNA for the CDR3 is TGTGTCAGCAGCCGAAGACAGGGTACTGAAGCTTTCTTT. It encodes CVSSRRQGTEAFF. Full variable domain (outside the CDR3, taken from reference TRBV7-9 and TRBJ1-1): DTGVSQNPRHKITKRGQNVTFRCDPISEHNRLYWYRQTLGQGPEFLTYFQNEAQLEKSRLLSDRFSAERPKGSFSTLEIQRTEQGDSAMYLCVSSRRQGTEAFFGQGTRLTVV.

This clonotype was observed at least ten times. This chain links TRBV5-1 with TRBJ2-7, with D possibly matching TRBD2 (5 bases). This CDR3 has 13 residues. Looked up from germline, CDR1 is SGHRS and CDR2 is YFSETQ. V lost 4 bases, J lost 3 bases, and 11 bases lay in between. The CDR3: CASSNLGSYEQYF. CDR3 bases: TGCGCCAGCAGCAACCTGGGGAGCTACGAGCAGTACTTC. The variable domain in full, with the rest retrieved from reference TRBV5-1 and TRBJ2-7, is KAGVTQTPRYLIKTRGQQVTLSCSPISGHRSVSWYQQTPGQGLQFLFEYFSETQRNKGNFPGRFSGRQFSNSRSEMNVSTLELGDSALYLCASSNLGSYEQYFGPGTRLTVT.

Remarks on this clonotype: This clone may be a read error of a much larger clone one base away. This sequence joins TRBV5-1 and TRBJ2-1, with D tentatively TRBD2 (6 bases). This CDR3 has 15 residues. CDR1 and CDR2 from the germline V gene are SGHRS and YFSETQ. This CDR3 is CAGSPGLRSNNEQFF. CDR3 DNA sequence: TGCGCCGGCAGCCCCGGACTACGGTCTAACAATGAGCAGTTCTTC.

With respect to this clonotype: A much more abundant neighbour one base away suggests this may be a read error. CDR3 DNA: TGTGCCAGCGGCACCTTGGCGGGGATCAGCTCCCAGCACTTC. It yields the protein CASGTLAGISSQHF. This rearrangement joins TRBV7-9 to TRBJ2-5; possibly TRBD2 for D (6 bases). Germline loops: CDR1 SEHNR, CDR2 FQNEAQ (reference sequence). The CDR3 covers 14 residues.

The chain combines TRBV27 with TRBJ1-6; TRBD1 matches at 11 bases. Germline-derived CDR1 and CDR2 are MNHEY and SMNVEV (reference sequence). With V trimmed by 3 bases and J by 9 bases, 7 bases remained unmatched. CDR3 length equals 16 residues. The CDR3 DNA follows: TGTGCCAGCAGTTTCCGGGACAGGGGGGTAGGTTCACCCCTCCACTTT. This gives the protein CASSFRDRGVGSPLHF.

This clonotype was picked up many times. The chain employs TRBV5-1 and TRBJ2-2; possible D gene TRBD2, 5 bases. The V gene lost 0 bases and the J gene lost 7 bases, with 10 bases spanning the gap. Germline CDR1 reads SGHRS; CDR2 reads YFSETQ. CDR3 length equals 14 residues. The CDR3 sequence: CASSLVGAFGELFF. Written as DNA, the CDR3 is TGCGCCAGCAGCTTGGTGGGAGCCTTCGGGGAGCTGTTTTTT.

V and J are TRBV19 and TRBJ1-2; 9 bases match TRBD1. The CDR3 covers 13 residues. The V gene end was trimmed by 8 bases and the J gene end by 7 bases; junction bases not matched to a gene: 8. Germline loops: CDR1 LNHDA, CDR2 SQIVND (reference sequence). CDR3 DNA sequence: TGTGCCAGTGAAACACAGGGGGCGGTTGGCTACACCTTC. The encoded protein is CASETQGAVGYTF.

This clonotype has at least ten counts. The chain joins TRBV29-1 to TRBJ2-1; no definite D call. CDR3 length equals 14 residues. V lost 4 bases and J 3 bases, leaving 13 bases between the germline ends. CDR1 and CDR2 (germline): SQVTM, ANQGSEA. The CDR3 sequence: CSVAARVHYNEQFF. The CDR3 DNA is TGCAGCGTTGCAGCGCGTGTTCACTACAATGAGCAGTTCTTC.

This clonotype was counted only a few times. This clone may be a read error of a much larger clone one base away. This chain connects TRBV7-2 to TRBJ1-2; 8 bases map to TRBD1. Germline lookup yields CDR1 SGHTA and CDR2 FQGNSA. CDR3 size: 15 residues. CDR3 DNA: TGTGCTTCGGCCCCCGACAGGGGCAGAAACTGTGGCTACACCTTC. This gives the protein CASAPDRGRNCGYTF.

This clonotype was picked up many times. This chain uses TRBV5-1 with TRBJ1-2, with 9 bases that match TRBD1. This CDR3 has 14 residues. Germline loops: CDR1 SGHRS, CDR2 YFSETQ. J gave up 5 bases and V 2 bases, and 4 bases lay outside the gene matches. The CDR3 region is CASSFGQGSYGYTF. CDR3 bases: TGCGCCAGCAGCTTTGGACAGGGGTCATATGGCTACACCTTC.

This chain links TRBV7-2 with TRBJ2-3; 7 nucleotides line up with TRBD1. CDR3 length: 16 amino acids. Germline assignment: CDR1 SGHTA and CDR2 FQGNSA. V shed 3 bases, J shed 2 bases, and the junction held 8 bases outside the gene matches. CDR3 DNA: TGTGCCAGCAGCTTGGGACCGACAGGGTCCACAGATACGCAGTATTTT. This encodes CASSLGPTGSTDTQYF.

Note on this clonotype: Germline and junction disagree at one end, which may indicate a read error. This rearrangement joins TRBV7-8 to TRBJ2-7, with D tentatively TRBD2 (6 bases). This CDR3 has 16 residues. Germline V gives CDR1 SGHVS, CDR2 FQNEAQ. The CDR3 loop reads CAGSLGEEDYYYEQYF. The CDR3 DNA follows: TGTGCCGGCAGCTTAGGGGAGGAGGACTACTACTACGAGCAGTACTTC.

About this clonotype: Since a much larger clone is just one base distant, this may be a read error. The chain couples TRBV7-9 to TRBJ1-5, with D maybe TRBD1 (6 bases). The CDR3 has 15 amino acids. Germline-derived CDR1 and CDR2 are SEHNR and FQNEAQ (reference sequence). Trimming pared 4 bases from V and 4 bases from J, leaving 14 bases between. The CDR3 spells CASSSGDGPNQPQHF. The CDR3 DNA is TGTGCCAGCAGCTCAGGGGACGGACCTAATCAGCCCCAGCATTTT.

The CDR3 spells CASTATAVPGTGSAEAFF. Written as DNA, the CDR3 is TGTGCCAGTACCGCAACGGCCGTTCCCGGGACAGGGTCAGCTGAAGCTTTCTTT. The chain recombines TRBV19 with TRBJ1-1; 9 positions agree with TRBD1. This CDR3 region has 18 residues. The germline gives CDR1 LNHDA, CDR2 SQIVND (reference sequence). J was trimmed by 6 bases and V by 7 bases; bases with no gene match: 21.

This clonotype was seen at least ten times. The CDR3 sequence: CSAQDRVRNTIYF. CDR3 in DNA: TGCAGTGCTCAGGACAGGGTTCGAAACACCATATATTTT. The V call is TRBV20-1, the J call TRBJ1-3; 8 nucleotides align to TRBD1. The trim removed 5 bases at V and 5 bases at J, leaving 5 bases unmatched. The CDR3 covers 13 residues. CDR1 is DFQATT, CDR2 SNEGSKA, per germline (reference sequence).

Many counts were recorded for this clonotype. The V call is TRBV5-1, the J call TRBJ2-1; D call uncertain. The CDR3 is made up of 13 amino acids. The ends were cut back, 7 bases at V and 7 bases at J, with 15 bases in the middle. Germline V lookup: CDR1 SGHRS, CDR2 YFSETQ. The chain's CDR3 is CASHFGVGNEQFF. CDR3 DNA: TGCGCCAGCCATTTCGGAGTTGGGAATGAGCAGTTCTTC.

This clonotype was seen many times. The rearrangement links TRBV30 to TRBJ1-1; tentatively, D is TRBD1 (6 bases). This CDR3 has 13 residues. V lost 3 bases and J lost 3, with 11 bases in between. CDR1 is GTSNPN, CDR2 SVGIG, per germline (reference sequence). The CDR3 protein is CAWSGTGYTEAFF. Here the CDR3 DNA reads TGTGCCTGGAGCGGTACAGGGTACACTGAAGCTTTCTTT.

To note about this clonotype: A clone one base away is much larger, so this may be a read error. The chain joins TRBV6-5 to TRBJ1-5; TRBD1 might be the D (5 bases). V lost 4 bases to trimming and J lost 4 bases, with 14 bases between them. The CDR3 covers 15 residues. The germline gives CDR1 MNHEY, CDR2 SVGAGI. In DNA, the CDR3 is TGTGCCAGCAGTTCCTCCACAGGAGAGAATCAGCCCCAGCATTTT. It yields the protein CASSSSTGENQPQHF.

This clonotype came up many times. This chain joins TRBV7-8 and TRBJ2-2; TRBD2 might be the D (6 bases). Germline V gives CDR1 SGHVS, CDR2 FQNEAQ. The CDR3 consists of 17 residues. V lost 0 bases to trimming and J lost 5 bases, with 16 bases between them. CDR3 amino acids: CASSLARRAGRTGELFF. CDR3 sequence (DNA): TGTGCCAGCAGCTTAGCGAGGAGGGCGGGACGGACCGGGGAGCTGTTTTTT.

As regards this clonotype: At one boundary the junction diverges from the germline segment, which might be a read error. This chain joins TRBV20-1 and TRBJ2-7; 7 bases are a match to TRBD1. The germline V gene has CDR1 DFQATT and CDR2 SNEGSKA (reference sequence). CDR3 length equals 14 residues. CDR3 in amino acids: CSASRQGPSFEQYF. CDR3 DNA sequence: TGCAGTGCTAGCAGACAGGGCCCGTCCTTCGAGCAGTACTTC.

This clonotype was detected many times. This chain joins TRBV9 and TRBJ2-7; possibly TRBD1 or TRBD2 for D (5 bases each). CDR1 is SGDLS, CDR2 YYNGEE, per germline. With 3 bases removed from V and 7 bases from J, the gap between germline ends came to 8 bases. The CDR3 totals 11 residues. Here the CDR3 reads CASSAGTEQYF. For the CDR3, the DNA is TGTGCCAGCAGCGCCGGGACGGAGCAGTACTTC. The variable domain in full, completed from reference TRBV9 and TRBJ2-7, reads DSGVTQTPKHLITATGQRVTLRCSPRSGDLSVYWYQQSLDQGLQFLIQYYNGEERAKGNILERFSAQQFPDLHSELNLSSLELGDSALYFCASSAGTEQYFGPGTRLTVT.

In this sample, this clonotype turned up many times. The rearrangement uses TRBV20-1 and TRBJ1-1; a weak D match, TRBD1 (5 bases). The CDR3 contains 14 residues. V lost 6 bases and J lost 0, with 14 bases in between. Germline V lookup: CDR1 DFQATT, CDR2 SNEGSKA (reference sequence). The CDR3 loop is CSAAAQVLNTEAFF. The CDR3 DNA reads TGCAGTGCAGCCGCACAGGTATTGAACACTGAAGCTTTCTTT.

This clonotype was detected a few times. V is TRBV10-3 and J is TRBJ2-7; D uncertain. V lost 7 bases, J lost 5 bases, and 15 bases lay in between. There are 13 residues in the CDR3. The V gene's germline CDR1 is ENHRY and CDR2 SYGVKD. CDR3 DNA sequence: TGTGCCATCACTCCGGGCCTCCCGCACGAGCAGTACTTC. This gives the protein CAITPGLPHEQYF.

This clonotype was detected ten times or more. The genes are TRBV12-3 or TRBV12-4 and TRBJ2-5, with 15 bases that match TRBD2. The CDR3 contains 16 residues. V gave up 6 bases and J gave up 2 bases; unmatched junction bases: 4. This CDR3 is CASSPGLAGGQETQYF. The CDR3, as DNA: TGTGCCAGCAGCCCGGGACTAGCGGGAGGTCAAGAGACCCAGTACTTC.

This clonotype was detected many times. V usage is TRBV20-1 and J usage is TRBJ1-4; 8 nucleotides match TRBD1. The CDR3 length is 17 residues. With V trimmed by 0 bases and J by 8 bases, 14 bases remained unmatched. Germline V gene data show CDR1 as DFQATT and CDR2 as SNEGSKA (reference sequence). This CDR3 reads CSARDQGQGLRGEKLFF. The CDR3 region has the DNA TGCAGTGCTAGAGATCAAGGACAGGGTCTTCGAGGGGAAAAACTGTTTTTT.

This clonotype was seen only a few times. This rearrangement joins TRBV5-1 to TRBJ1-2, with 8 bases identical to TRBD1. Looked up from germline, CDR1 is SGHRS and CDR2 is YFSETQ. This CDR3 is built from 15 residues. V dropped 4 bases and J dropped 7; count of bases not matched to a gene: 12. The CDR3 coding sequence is TGCGCCAGCAGCCCCCAACGGGCAGGGGGCTCTGGCTACACCTTC. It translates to CASSPQRAGGSGYTF.